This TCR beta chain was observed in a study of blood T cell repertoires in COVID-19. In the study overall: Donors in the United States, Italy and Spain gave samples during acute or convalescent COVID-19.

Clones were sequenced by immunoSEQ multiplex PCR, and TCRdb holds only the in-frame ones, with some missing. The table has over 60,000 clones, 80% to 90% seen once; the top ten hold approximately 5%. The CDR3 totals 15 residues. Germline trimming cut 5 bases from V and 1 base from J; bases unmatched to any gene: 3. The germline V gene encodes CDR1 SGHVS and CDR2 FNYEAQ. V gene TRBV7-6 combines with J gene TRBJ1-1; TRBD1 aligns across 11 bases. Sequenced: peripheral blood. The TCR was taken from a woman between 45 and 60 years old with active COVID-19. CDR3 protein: CASSDGQGANTEAFF. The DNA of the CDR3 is TGTGCCAGCAGCGATGGACAGGGGGCGAACACTGAAGCTTTCTTT. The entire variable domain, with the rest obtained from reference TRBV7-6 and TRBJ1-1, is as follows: GAGVSQSPRYKVTKRGQDVALRCDPISGHVSLYWYRQALGQGPEFLTYFNYEAQQDKSGLPNDRFSAERPEGSISTLTIQRTEQRDSAMYRCASSDGQGANTEAFFGQGTRLTVV.